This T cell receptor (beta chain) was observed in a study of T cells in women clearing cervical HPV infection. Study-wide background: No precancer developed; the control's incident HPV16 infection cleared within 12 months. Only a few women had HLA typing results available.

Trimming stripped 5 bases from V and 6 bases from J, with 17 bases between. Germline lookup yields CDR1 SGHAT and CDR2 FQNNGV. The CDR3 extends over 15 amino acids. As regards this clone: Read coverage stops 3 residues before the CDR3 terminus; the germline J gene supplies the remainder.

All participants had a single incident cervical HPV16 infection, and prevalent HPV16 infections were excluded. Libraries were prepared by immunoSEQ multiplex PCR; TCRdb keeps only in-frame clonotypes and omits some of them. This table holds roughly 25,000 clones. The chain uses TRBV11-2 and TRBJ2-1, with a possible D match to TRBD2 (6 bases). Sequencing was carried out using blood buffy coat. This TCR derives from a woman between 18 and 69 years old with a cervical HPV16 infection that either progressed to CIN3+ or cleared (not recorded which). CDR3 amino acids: CASSPGLAIGNEQFF. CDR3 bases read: TGTGCCAGCAGCCCGGGGCTAGCGATTGGCAATGAG.